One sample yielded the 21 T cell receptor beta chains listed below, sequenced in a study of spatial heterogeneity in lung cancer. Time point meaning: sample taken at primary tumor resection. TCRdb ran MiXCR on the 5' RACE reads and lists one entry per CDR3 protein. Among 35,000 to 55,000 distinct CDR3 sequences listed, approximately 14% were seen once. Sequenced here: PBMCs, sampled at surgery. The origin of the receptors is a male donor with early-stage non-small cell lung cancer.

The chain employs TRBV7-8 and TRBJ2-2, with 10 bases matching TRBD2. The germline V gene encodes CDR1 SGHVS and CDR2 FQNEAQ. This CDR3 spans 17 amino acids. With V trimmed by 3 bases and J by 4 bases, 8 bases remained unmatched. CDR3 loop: CASSFGSGGHGTGELFF. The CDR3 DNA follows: TGTGCCAGCAGCTTCGGTAGCGGGGGGCACGGCACCGGGGAGCTGTTTTTT. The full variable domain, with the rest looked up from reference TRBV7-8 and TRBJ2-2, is GAGVSQSPRYKVAKRGQDVALRCDPISGHVSLFWYQQALGQGPEFLTYFQNEAQLDKSGLPSDRFFAERPEGSVSTLKIQRTQQEDSAVYLCASSFGSGGHGTGELFFGEGSRLTVL.

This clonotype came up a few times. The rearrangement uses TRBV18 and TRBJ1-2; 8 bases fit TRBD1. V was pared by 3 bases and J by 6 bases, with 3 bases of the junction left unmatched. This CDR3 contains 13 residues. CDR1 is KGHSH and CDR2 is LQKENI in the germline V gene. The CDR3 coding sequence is TGTGCCAGCTCACCGACAGGGGTTCATGGCTACACCTTC. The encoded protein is CASSPTGVHGYTF.

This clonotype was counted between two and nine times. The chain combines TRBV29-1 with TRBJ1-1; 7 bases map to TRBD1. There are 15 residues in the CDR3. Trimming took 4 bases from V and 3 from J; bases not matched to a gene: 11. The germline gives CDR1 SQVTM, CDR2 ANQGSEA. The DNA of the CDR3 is TGCAGCGTTGGAAAGGGGGCGAGGTGGGACACTGAAGCTTTCTTT. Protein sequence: CSVGKGARWDTEAFF.

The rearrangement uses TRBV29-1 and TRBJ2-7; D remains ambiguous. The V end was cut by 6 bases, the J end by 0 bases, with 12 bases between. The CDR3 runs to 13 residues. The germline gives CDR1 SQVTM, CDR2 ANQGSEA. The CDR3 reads CSVRTASSYEQYF. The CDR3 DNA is TGCAGCGTCCGGACGGCGAGCTCCTACGAGCAGTACTTC.

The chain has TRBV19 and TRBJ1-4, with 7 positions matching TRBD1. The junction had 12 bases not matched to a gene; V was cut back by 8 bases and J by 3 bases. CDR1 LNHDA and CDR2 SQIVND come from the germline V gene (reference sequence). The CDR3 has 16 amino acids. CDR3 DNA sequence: TGTGCCAGTTCGGAGAGGCAGGGGGTGGCTAATGAAAAACTGTTTTTT. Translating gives CASSERQGVANEKLFF.

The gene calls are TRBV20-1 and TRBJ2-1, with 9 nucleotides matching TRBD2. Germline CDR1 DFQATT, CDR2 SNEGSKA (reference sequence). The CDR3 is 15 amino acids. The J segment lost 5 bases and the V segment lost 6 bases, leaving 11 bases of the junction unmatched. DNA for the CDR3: TGCAGTGCCCCCCTTTGGAAGCGGGAGGACAATGAGCAGTTCTTC. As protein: CSAPLWKREDNEQFF.

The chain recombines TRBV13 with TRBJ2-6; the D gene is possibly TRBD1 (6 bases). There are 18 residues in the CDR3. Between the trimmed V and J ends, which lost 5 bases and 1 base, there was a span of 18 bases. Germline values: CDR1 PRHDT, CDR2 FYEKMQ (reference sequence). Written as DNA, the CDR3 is TGTGCCAGCAGCCCTTCCCCAGGGGCCGAGTCTGGGGCCAACGTCCTGACTTTC. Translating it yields CASSPSPGAESGANVLTF.

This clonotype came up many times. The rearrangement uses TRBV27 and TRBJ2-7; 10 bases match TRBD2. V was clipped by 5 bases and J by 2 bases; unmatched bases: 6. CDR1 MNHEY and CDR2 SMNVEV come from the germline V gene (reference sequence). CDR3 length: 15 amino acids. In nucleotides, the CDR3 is TGTGCCAGCAGTCCCAGCGGGAGGGGTGCCTACGAGCAGTACTTC. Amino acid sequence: CASSPSGRGAYEQYF.

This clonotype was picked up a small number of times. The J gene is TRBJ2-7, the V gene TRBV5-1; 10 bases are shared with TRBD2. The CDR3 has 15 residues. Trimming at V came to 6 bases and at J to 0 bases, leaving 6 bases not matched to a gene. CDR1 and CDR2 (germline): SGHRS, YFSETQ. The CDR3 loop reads CASTTSGKSSYEQYF. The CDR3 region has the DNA TGCGCCAGCACCACTAGCGGGAAGAGCTCCTACGAGCAGTACTTC. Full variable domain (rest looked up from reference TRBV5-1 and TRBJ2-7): KAGVTQTPRYLIKTRGQQVTLSCSPISGHRSVSWYQQTPGQGLQFLFEYFSETQRNKGNFPGRFSGRQFSNSRSEMNVSTLELGDSALYLCASTTSGKSSYEQYFGPGTRLTVT.

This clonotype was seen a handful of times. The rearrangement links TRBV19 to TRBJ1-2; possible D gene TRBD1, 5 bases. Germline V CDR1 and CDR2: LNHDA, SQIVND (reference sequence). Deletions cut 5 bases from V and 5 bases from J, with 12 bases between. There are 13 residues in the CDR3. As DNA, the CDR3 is TGTGCCAGTAGTGACCAGGGTGGTTATGGCTACACCTTC. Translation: CASSDQGGYGYTF. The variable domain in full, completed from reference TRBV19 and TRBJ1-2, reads DGGITQSPKYLFRKEGQNVTLSCEQNLNHDAMYWYRQDPGQGLRLIYYSQIVNDFQKGDIAEGYSVSREKKESFPLTVTSAQKNPTAFYLCASSDQGGYGYTFGSGTRLTVV.

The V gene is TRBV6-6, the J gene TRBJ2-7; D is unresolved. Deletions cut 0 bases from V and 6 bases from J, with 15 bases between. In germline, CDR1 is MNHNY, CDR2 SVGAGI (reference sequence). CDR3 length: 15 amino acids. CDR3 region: CASSYSIPQFFEQYF. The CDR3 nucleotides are TGTGCCAGCAGTTACTCGATCCCACAATTCTTCGAGCAGTACTTC.

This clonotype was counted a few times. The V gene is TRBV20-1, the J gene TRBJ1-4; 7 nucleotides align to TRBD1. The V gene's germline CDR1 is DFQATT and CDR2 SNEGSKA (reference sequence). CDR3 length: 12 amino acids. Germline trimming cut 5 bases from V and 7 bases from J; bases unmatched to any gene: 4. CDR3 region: CSAEGQAEKLFF. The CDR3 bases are TGCAGTGCTGAAGGACAGGCTGAAAAACTGTTTTTT.

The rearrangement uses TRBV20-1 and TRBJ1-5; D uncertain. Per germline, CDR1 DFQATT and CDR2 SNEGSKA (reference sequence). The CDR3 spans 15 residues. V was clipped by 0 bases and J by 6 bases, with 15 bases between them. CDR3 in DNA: TGCAGTGCTAGAGATTTCACCGTAGGACTTCAGCCCCAGCATTTT. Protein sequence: CSARDFTVGLQPQHF.

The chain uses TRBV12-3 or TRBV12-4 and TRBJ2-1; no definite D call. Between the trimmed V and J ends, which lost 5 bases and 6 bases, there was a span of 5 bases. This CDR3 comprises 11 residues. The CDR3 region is CASSVGNEQFF. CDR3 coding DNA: TGTGCCAGCAGTGTTGGCAATGAGCAGTTCTTC.

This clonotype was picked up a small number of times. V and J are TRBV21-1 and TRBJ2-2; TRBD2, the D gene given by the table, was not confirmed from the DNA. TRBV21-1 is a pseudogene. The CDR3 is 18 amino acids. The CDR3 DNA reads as TGTGCCAGCAGCAAAGGACCTAGCGGGAGGTCTAACACCGGGGAGCTGTTTTTT. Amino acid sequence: CASSKGPSGRSNTGELFF.

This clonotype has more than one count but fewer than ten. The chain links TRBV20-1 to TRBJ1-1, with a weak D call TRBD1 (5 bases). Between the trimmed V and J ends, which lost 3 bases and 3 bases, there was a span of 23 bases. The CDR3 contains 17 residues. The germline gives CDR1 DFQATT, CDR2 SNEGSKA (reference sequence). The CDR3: CSASLPGTLPGDTEAFF. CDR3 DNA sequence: TGCAGTGCTAGTTTGCCCGGGACCCTGCCTGGGGACACTGAAGCTTTCTTT.

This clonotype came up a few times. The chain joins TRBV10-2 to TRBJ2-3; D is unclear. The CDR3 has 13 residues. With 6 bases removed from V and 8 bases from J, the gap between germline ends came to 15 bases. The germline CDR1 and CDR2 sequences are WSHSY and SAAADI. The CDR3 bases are TGCGCCAGCAGGGACCCCGGGTATGGTACGCAGTATTTT. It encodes CASRDPGYGTQYF.

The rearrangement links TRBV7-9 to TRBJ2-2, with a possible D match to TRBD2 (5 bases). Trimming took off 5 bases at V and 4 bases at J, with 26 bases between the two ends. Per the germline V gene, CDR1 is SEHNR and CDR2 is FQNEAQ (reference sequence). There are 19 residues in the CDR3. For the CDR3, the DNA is TGTGCCAGCAGCCGGGGTAGGCTGGCCTCCGGGGATGCCACCGGGGAGCTGTTTTTT. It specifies CASSRGRLASGDATGELFF.

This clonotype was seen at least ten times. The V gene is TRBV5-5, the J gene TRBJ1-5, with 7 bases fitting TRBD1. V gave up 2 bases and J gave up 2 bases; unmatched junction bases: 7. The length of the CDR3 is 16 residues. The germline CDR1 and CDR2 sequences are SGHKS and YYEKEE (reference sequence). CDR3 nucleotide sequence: TGTGCCAGCAGCTTAAAAGGGGGCATCGGCAATCAGCCCCAGCATTTT. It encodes CASSLKGGIGNQPQHF.

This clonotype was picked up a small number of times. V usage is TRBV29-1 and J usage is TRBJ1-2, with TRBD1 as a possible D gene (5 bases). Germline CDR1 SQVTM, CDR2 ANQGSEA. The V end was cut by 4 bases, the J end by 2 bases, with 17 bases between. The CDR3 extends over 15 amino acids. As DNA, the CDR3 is TGCAGCGTTGTGGGGGTGTCCTTTATCAACTATGGCTACACCTTC. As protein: CSVVGVSFINYGYTF.

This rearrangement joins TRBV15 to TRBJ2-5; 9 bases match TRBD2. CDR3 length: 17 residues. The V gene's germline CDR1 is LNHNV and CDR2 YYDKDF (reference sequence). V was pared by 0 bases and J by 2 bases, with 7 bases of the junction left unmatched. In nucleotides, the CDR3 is TGTGCCACCAGCAGAGATTACCTAGCGGGACTTCAAGAGACCCAGTACTTC. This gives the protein CATSRDYLAGLQETQYF.